The T cell receptor beta chain described here comes from a study of CXCR3-negative and CXCR3-positive naive CD8 T cells. Whole-study results and caveats: When CXCR3-positive naive cells were set against CXCR3-negative naive cells, the former had more hydrophobic TRB CDR3s. Similar TRBV-TRBJ usage characterized naive CXCR3-negative and CXCR3-positive cells; memory cells differed.

Regarding this clonotype: Its antigen is not identified.

Germline V CDR1 and CDR2: SQVTM, ANQGSEA. The CDR3 totals 12 residues. Via 5' RACE with UMI labels, TRB cDNA libraries were prepared. Each CDR3 protein gets one entry in TCRdb, which reprocessed the 5' RACE reads and gives no DNA. In total, the table holds roughly 90,000 distinct CDR3 sequences. The receptor comes from a human donor in good health. Some clones in this sample may be carry-over from other donors' samples. Sequenced sample: naive CXCR3- CD8+ T cells from blood. As for subset: CD45RO-CCR7+CD27+CD95- naive CD8+ T cells lacking CXCR3 (TNR3-). The rearrangement uses TRBV29-1 and TRBJ2-7; TCRdb calls TRBD1, which cannot be checked without DNA. CDR3 protein: CSAEGQSYEQYF.